Presented here are 10 T cell receptor beta chains from one specimen sequenced in a study of blood T cell repertoires in COVID-19. The data were produced by immunoSEQ multiplex PCR, yet TCRdb's version contains in-frame clones alone and is incomplete. The table includes approximately 210,000 clones, approximately 80% detected once. Material for sequencing was peripheral blood. These receptor sequences come from a man aged 25 to 40 with active or convalescent COVID-19.

This clone showed up just a few times. V usage is TRBV5-6 and J usage is TRBJ2-1; a possible D gene is TRBD1 (5 bases). The V and J ends lost 2 bases and 0 bases respectively, with 12 bases between them. CDR3 length: 16 residues. Per the germline V gene, CDR1 is SGHDT and CDR2 is YYEEEE. CDR3 protein: CASSFLGVGSYNEQFF. The CDR3 nucleotides are TGTGCCAGCAGCTTTCTAGGGGTTGGCTCCTACAATGAGCAGTTCTTC.

The chain recombines TRBV6-5 with TRBJ1-1, with D perhaps matching TRBD1 (6 bases). With 7 bases removed from V and 6 bases from J, the gap between germline ends came to 21 bases. This CDR3 is 15 amino acids long. Germline loops: CDR1 MNHEY, CDR2 SVGAGI. CDR3 in amino acids: CASTRGGINGPEAFF. CDR3 coding DNA: TGTGCCAGCACCCGTGGGGGCATAAACGGGCCTGAAGCTTTCTTT.

The CDR3 region is CASSLLGIQYF. CDR3 coding DNA: TGTGCCAGCAGCCTCCTCGGCATTCAGTACTTC. The V call is TRBV6-5, the J call TRBJ2-4; D is unclear. The CDR3 sequence is 11 residues long. Germline CDR1 and CDR2: MNHEY and SVGAGI. Trimming took 6 bases from V and 9 from J, leaving 9 bases between them.

V is TRBV10-3 and J is TRBJ2-5; 7 nucleotides agree with TRBD2. Germline loops: CDR1 ENHRY, CDR2 SYGVKD. The V segment lost 2 bases and the J segment 8 bases; nucleotides outside the gene matches: 8. The CDR3 has 14 amino acids. The CDR3 coding sequence is TGTGCCATCAGTGAGAGTGGGGGGGACTTCACCCAGTACTTC. It is translated as CAISESGGDFTQYF.

This rearrangement joins TRBV6-5 to TRBJ2-2, with D perhaps matching TRBD2 (5 bases). The CDR3 covers 15 residues. Germline CDR1 and CDR2: MNHEY and SVGAGI. V lost 2 bases and J 4 bases, leaving 11 bases between the germline ends. CDR3 DNA: TGTGCCAGCAGTTACGATCGGGGTATCACCGGGGAGCTGTTTTTT. It specifies CASSYDRGITGELFF.

In DNA, the CDR3 is TGTGCCAGTACTGATCAGGGAGGGGTTTGGACAGATACGCAGTATTTT. The encoded protein is CASTDQGGVWTDTQYF. The V gene is TRBV19, the J gene TRBJ2-3; 7 nucleotides line up with TRBD2. The germline gives CDR1 LNHDA, CDR2 SQIVND (reference sequence). V was clipped by 7 bases and J by 3 bases; unmatched bases: 13. The CDR3 spans 16 residues.

V usage is TRBV24-1 and J usage is TRBJ1-5; D perhaps matches TRBD1 (5 bases). Trimming took off 7 bases at V and 1 base at J, with 10 bases between the two ends. Germline V gives CDR1 KGHDR, CDR2 SFDVKD. The CDR3 is 14 amino acids. CDR3 residues: CATRGQGSNQPQHF. The CDR3 DNA follows: TGTGCCACCAGGGGCCAGGGAAGCAATCAGCCCCAGCATTTT.

V and J are TRBV12-3 or TRBV12-4 and TRBJ1-1; maybe TRBD1 (5 bases). There are 13 residues in the CDR3. Trimming cost V 5 bases and J 2 bases, with 9 bases left between them. Here the CDR3 DNA reads TGTGCCAGCAGTCATACAGGTAACACTGAAGCTTTCTTT. This translates into CASSHTGNTEAFF.

This sequence joins TRBV28 and TRBJ2-1; 7 bases are shared with TRBD2. The CDR3 runs to 11 residues. The V segment lost 6 bases and the J segment 12 bases; nucleotides outside the gene matches: 5. Germline CDR1 MDHEN, CDR2 SYDVKM. The CDR3, as DNA: TGTGCCAGCAGGGGGCCGGGGGGGCAGTTCTTC. This gives the protein CASRGPGGQFF.

The chain couples TRBV28 to TRBJ1-4; D gene unclear. CDR1 and CDR2 (germline): MDHEN, SYDVKM. Trimming shortened V by 7 bases and J by 5 bases, and 20 bases separated the two germline ends. This CDR3 is built from 16 residues. The CDR3 DNA sequence: TGTGCCAGCACCCACCCCCTCCGACAACCAAATGAAAAACTGTTTTTT. Protein sequence: CASTHPLRQPNEKLFF.